This T cell receptor (beta chain) came from a study of cytomegalovirus exposure and HLA in healthy donors. The study's findings and limits: Researchers reported that three CMV-associated chains were confirmed in vitro as CMV antigen-specific.

Germline V gene sequence: CDR1 LNHNV, CDR2 YYDKDF (reference sequence). The CDR3 runs 15 residues. Trimming took off 0 bases at V and 7 bases at J, with 13 bases between the two ends. 60 Vbeta and 13 Jbeta primers were used in PCR. Sequencing used immunoSEQ multiplex PCR; TCRdb keeps in-frame clones, though not all of them. Of around 210,000 clones in the sample, 80% to 90% were seen once. Concerning this clone: Its specificity is unknown.

This TCR derives from a girl aged 2-10 years in good health and CMV-seronegative. Material for sequencing was PBMCs. The V gene is TRBV15, the J gene TRBJ2-1; a weak D match, TRBD2 (5 bases). CDR3 sequence (DNA): TGTGCCACCAGCAGAGAGTTCGGGGAACCGAATGAGCAGTTCTTC. It encodes CATSREFGEPNEQFF.